These T cell receptor beta chains were read from a single sample in a study of blood T cells in healthy people across ages. TCRdb redid the calling of the 5' RACE reads with MiXCR, one entry per CDR3 protein. The table has hundreds of thousands of distinct CDR3 sequences, 40% to 50% seen once. Sequenced: blood. All receptors come from an elderly man in good health. The CDR3 runs from the conserved cysteine through the conserved F or W. The order of the fields is clone size, D gene, V gene, CDR3 length, J gene, CDR3 protein, CDR3 DNA. D genes are given only for firm matches. The size of a clone is reported for some rows only, either as once, few or many, or as a class for expanded clones.

>-|TRBD2|TRBV20-1|11|TRBJ2-1
CSAGGVRGQFF
TGCAGTGCTGGGGGGGTAAGAGGGCAGTTCTTC
>many|TRBD1|TRBV6-6|14|TRBJ2-7
CASSPGTGNYEQYF
TGTGCCAGCAGCCCCGGGACAGGGAACTACGAGCAGTACTTC
>few|TRBD1|TRBV20-1|15|TRBJ1-5
CSARTGTDANQPQHF
TGCAGTGCTAGAACCGGGACAGACGCTAATCAGCCCCAGCATTTT
>few|TRBD1|TRBV20-1|14|TRBJ2-7
CSARVGQGPYEQYF
TGCAGTGCTAGAGTGGGACAGGGTCCCTACGAGCAGTACTTC
>few|-|TRBV2|15|TRBJ1-6
CASSGTGTHNSPLHF
TGTGCCAGCAGCGGGACGGGGACCCATAATTCACCCCTCCACTTT
>-|TRBD1|TRBV3-1|16|TRBJ2-1
CASSQTGQSSYNEQFF
TGTGCCAGCAGCCAGACGGGACAGTCGTCCTACAATGAGCAGTTCTTC
>-|-|TRBV18|16|TRBJ2-1
CASSPQGAGSYNEQFF
TGTGCCAGCTCACCACAAGGAGCGGGCTCCTACAATGAGCAGTTCTTC
>-|-|TRBV12-3/TRBV12-4|14|TRBJ2-5
CASSLFRGRETQYF
TGTGCCAGCAGCCTTTTCCGGGGACGGGAGACCCAGTACTTC
>-|-|TRBV7-9|16|TRBJ2-3
CASSFSPSLESDTQYF
TGTGCCAGCAGCTTTTCTCCTTCGCTAGAGTCAGATACGCAGTATTTT
>-|TRBD2|TRBV29-1|13|TRBJ2-7
CSVAIAGERSQYF
TGCAGCGTTGCTATAGCGGGGGAGAGGTCCCAGTACTTC
>-|-|TRBV2|12|TRBJ2-3
CATGRGTDTQYF
TGTGCCACAGGACGGGGCACAGATACGCAGTATTTT
>-|TRBD2|TRBV20-1|20|TRBJ2-5
CSASSPLAGGLPTSQETQYF
TGCAGTGCTAGTAGCCCGCTAGCGGGGGGCCTACCAACCTCCCAAGAGACCCAGTACTTC
>few|-|TRBV7-9|12|TRBJ1-1
CASSLTQSEAFF
TGTGCCAGCAGCTTGACCCAAAGTGAAGCTTTCTTT
>-|TRBD1|TRBV6-5|16|TRBJ1-3
CASSYSQGAGGNTIYF
TGTGCCAGCAGTTACTCGCAGGGGGCGGGTGGAAACACCATATATTTT
>-|TRBD1|TRBV28|16|TRBJ2-3
CASSRYRGGGTDTQYF
TGTGCCAGCAGTCGGTACAGGGGTGGCGGCACAGATACGCAGTATTTT
>-|TRBD2|TRBV20-1|15|TRBJ2-3
CSASGSSGGPDTQYF
TGCAGTGCTAGTGGAAGTAGCGGGGGACCAGATACGCAGTATTTT
>many|TRBD1|TRBV4-3|18|TRBJ2-3
CASSQGTGGLVITDTQYF
TGCGCCAGCAGCCAAGGGACAGGGGGTTTGGTAATCACAGATACGCAGTATTTT
>few|TRBD2|TRBV25-1|16|TRBJ2-5
CASSEGLAGGQETQYF
TGTGCCAGCAGTGAGGGACTAGCGGGGGGACAAGAGACCCAGTACTTC
>many|-|TRBV7-2|14|TRBJ2-5
CASSLVARKETQYF
TGTGCCAGCAGCTTAGTGGCCAGGAAAGAGACCCAGTACTTC
>-|TRBD1|TRBV4-2|17|TRBJ1-2
CASSQDRRGTGSDGYTF
TGTGCCAGCAGCCAAGATAGGCGGGGGACAGGGTCAGATGGCTACACCTTC
>-|TRBD2|TRBV20-1|14|TRBJ2-7
CEGGVGTWSYEQYF
TGCGAGGGAGGGGTAGGTACTTGGTCCTACGAGCAGTACTTC
>-|TRBD1|TRBV7-9|18|TRBJ1-4
CASSPLGQGALGYAKLFF
TGTGCCAGCAGCCCACTGGGACAGGGGGCATTGGGATATGCAAAACTGTTTTTT
>few|-|TRBV14|13|TRBJ1-2
CASSPVGVRGYTF
TGTGCCAGCAGCCCCGTTGGGGTCCGTGGCTACACCTTC
>many|-|TRBV20-1|13|TRBJ1-2
CSASSRGGLGYTF
TGCAGTGCTAGTTCTCGGGGTGGTTTAGGCTACACCTTC
>once|-|TRBV11-1|13|TRBJ2-7
CASSISPVYEQYF
TGTGCCAGCAGCATTAGCCCAGTCTACGAGCAGTACTTC
>-|-|TRBV11-2|11|TRBJ2-1
CAGSAFHEQFF
TGTGCCGGCAGCGCCTTCCATGAGCAGTTCTTC
>once|-|TRBV6-1|12|TRBJ1-1
CASNDMAYEAFF
TGTGCCAGCAATGACATGGCGTATGAAGCTTTCTTT
>-|-|TRBV6-2/TRBV6-3|12|TRBJ2-5
CASSWTKETQYF
TGTGCCAGCAGTTGGACCAAGGAGACCCAGTACTTC
>-|-|TRBV12-3/TRBV12-4|17|TRBJ2-3
CASSLAAGSGITDTQYF
TGTGCCAGCAGTTTAGCCGCGGGTAGCGGAATCACAGATACGCAGTATTTT
>-|-|TRBV9|14|TRBJ1-2
CASSDPHSNYGYTF
TGTGCCAGCAGCGACCCTCATTCTAACTATGGCTACACCTTC
>-|-|TRBV30|13|TRBJ2-2
CAWSPGPTGELFF
TGTGCCTGGAGTCCGGGGCCCACCGGGGAGCTGTTTTTT
>-|TRBD2|TRBV5-1|15|TRBJ2-5
CASKTSGGALETQYF
TGCGCCAGCAAGACTAGCGGGGGGGCCTTGGAGACCCAGTACTTC
>few|TRBD2|TRBV20-1|14|TRBJ2-7
CSATAGGGTYEQYF
TGCAGTGCTACTGCTGGCGGGGGGACCTACGAGCAGTACTTC
>many|-|TRBV11-1|15|TRBJ2-4
CASSSPGLAKNIQYF
TGTGCCAGCAGCTCCCCCGGGCTAGCCAAAAACATTCAGTACTTC
>-|TRBD2|TRBV9|20|TRBJ2-2
CASSPREGLATIANTGELFF
TGTGCCAGCAGCCCTCGAGAGGGACTAGCAACGATCGCGAACACCGGGGAGCTGTTTTTT
>few|TRBD1|TRBV29-1|13|TRBJ2-7
CSVDGTGGNEQYF
TGCAGCGTTGACGGGACAGGGGGGAATGAGCAGTACTTC
>few|-|TRBV3-1|16|TRBJ2-5
CASSQDRTVQQETQYF
TGTGCCAGCAGCCAAGATAGGACAGTCCAACAAGAGACCCAGTACTTC
>many|TRBD2|TRBV20-1|18|TRBJ2-7
CSARDRLAGPRIPYEQYF
TGCAGTGCTAGAGATCGGCTAGCGGGGCCCCGAATTCCCTACGAGCAGTACTTC
>few|-|TRBV18|14|TRBJ2-1
CASSTTVSNNEQFF
TGTGCCAGCTCAACGACAGTCTCTAACAATGAGCAGTTCTTC
>-|TRBD2|TRBV4-3|16|TRBJ2-5
CASSQAWTSGLRTQYF
TGCGCCAGCAGCCAAGCCTGGACTAGCGGCCTTAGGACCCAGTACTTC
>-|-|TRBV4-1|16|TRBJ2-7
CASSQDRGRSYNEQYF
TGCGCCAGCAGCCAAGATCGCGGCAGGTCCTACAATGAGCAGTACTTC
>-|TRBD1|TRBV7-9|15|TRBJ2-7
CASSFPGTGDYEQYF
TGTGCCAGCAGCTTTCCCGGGACAGGGGACTACGAGCAGTACTTC